The 2 T cell receptor beta chains given below trace back to one sample, sequenced in a study of beta chain features in type 1 diabetes (dated by TCRdb to 2017 to 2018). Library prep was done by the immunoSEQ multiplex PCR assay. The entire isolated RNA was reverse transcribed using the High Capacity cDNA Reverse Transcription Kit, and thus expressed TCRB transcripts were sequenced. This is the immuneACCESS table as TCRdb keeps it, with only in-frame sequences that have V and J called. A part of the clones is gone; compared with another copy, unresolved V genes explain less than half, and the rest is unexplained. The sample table holds tens of thousands of clones, of which roughly 34% were seen once. Roughly 0.44% of the sample is held by the ten biggest clonotypes. Sequencing was performed on stem cell memory CD4+ T cells from blood. Reading the label with the study, this specimen's cell subset or site is: stem cell-like memory CD4+ T cells. All receptors derive from a woman aged 18-29 years in good health.

The CDR3 protein is CASTTAGGTSGRVFYNEQFF. CDR3 nucleotides: TGTGCCAGCACTACCGCGGGTGGGACTAGCGGGAGAGTTTTCTACAATGAGCAGTTCTTC. V and J are TRBV2 and TRBJ2-1, with 14 bases matching TRBD2. Germline CDR1 reads SNHLY; CDR2 reads FYNNEI. The CDR3 length is 20 residues. With 7 bases clipped from V and 3 bases from J, the junction kept 17 bases outside the gene matches.

The genes are TRBV5-1 and TRBJ2-7, with 10 positions matching TRBD2. This CDR3 comprises 15 residues. The V and J ends lost 0 bases and 5 bases, in that order; junction bases with no gene match: 5. CDR1 is SGHRS and CDR2 is YFSETQ in the germline V gene. The CDR3 loop reads CASSLALAGVHEQYF. DNA for the CDR3: TGCGCCAGCAGCTTGGCCCTAGCGGGAGTCCACGAGCAGTACTTC.